The clone carrying this T cell receptor beta chain was picked up many times. The antigen remains unidentified. With 1 base clipped from V and 3 bases from J, the junction kept 4 bases outside the gene matches. The CDR3 length is 15 residues. Primed by a sample-barcoded 5' primer and a J-beta primer mix, a second PCR proceeded for 7 to 11 cycles. Per sample, CDR3-containing paired-end reads numbered at least 2.5 million. A single record per CDR3 protein comes from TCRdb applying MiXCR to the 5' RACE reads. The sample yields hundreds of thousands of distinct CDR3 sequences, approximately 31% seen once. The data are from a study of blood T cells in healthy people across ages. Study-wide points: Any conclusive comparison of naive versus antigen-experienced cells was prevented by using unsorted PBMCs.

This chain links TRBV12-3 or TRBV12-4 with TRBJ2-3; 7 bases agree with TRBD1. The sample taken for sequencing was blood. This clonotype was sampled from an elderly woman in good health. The CDR3 loop is CASSLGDRSTDTQYF. The CDR3, as DNA: TGTGCCAGCAGTTTAGGGGACAGAAGTACAGATACGCAGTATTTT.